The 13 T cell receptor beta chains listed next were all sequenced from one sample in a study of shared T cell receptors in the human thymus (dated by TCRdb to the early 2020s). The library was made by the immunoSEQ multiplex PCR assay. This immuneACCESS table, as held by TCRdb, lists in-frame sequences with V and J called but not all clones. Of the missing ones, under half trace to an unresolved V gene in checked studies; the others have no known cause. The sample table shows 450,000 to 650,000 clones, and around three quarters are seen once. Of the sample, less than 0.015% is held by the ten largest clones. The same data also contributed to another study, on human thymus T cells.

The sequenced sample was thymocytes. These receptor sequences come from a boy younger than two with a congenital heart defect. Donor details come from another sample of the same person, matched by shared clones.

The chain's CDR3 is CASSPRTSGSHSRDEQYF. The CDR3 DNA sequence: TGTGCCAGCAGTCCCAGGACTAGCGGGAGTCATTCCAGGGACGAGCAGTACTTC. The chain carries TRBV27 and TRBJ2-7; the match to TRBD2 covers 13 bases. V was clipped by 5 bases and J by 5 bases; unmatched bases: 15. The CDR3 has 18 residues. Germline lookup yields CDR1 MNHEY and CDR2 SMNVEV (reference sequence).

The chain joins TRBV28 to TRBJ2-3; perhaps TRBD1 as D (6 bases). Trimming took off 5 bases at V and 6 bases at J, with 18 bases between the two ends. Germline V CDR1 and CDR2: MDHEN, SYDVKM. CDR3 size: 15 residues. CDR3 residues: CASSARDTHGDTQYF. The CDR3, as DNA: TGTGCCAGCAGTGCCCGGGACACCCATGGGGATACGCAGTATTTT.

V and J are TRBV2 and TRBJ2-6; the match to TRBD1 covers 8 bases. With V trimmed by 7 bases and J by 0 bases, 14 bases remained unmatched. CDR1 SNHLY and CDR2 FYNNEI come from the germline V gene. The length of the CDR3 is 19 residues. CDR3 sequence: CASILGADRAVSGANVLTF. In DNA, the CDR3 is TGTGCCAGCATTCTGGGGGCGGACAGGGCCGTCTCTGGGGCCAACGTCCTGACTTTC.

This clone occurred a few times. The genes are TRBV29-1 and TRBJ2-2, with D possibly being TRBD2 (5 bases). Germline CDR1 is SQVTM and CDR2 is ANQGSEA. Trimming shortened V by 0 bases and J by 0 bases, and 8 bases separated the two germline ends. The CDR3 totals 15 residues. CDR3 sequence: CSVEDGRANTGELFF. As DNA, the CDR3 is TGCAGCGTTGAAGATGGGCGGGCGAACACCGGGGAGCTGTTTTTT.

The rearrangement links TRBV4-2 to TRBJ2-7, with 16 bases matching TRBD2. Germline V gene data show CDR1 as LGHNA and CDR2 as YNFKEQ. The CDR3 loop spans 18 amino acids. Trimming took 3 bases from V and 3 from J; bases not matched to a gene: 8. The CDR3 coding sequence is TGTGCCAGCAGCCACCTTGGGACTAGCGGGAGGGCCAACTACGAGCAGTACTTC. Protein: CASSHLGTSGRANYEQYF.

The gene calls are TRBV14 and TRBJ1-2; maybe TRBD1 (6 bases). This CDR3 is 16 amino acids long. Germline CDR1 SGHDN, CDR2 FVKESK. V lost 4 bases to trimming and J lost 2 bases, with 17 bases between them. This CDR3 reads CASSPKDRRNNYGYTF. CDR3 nucleotide sequence: TGTGCCAGCAGCCCGAAAGACAGGCGAAACAACTATGGCTACACCTTC.

The V gene is TRBV5-1, the J gene TRBJ2-5; D perhaps matches TRBD2 (6 bases). CDR3 size: 15 residues. V was trimmed by 2 bases and J by 2 bases, leaving 13 bases between them. CDR1 is SGHRS, CDR2 YFSETQ, per germline. CDR3 nucleotides: TGCGCCAGCAGCTTATTTGCGGGACCTCAAGAGACCCAGTACTTC. It translates to CASSLFAGPQETQYF.

The chain combines TRBV27 with TRBJ2-5; possibly TRBD2 for D (6 bases). The V end lost 0 bases, the J end lost 1 base, and 12 bases lay between the germline ends. The CDR3 covers 16 residues. Germline assignment: CDR1 MNHEY and CDR2 SMNVEV (reference sequence). The CDR3 spells CASSLSSREAQETQYF. As DNA, the CDR3 is TGTGCCAGCAGTTTATCGTCCAGGGAGGCCCAAGAGACCCAGTACTTC.

The V gene is TRBV4-2, the J gene TRBJ2-5; D is possibly TRBD2 (6 bases). The CDR3 is 14 amino acids. Trimming cost V 1 base and J 11 bases, with 17 bases left between them. Germline V lookup: CDR1 LGHNA, CDR2 YNFKEQ. The DNA for the CDR3 is TGTGCCAGCAGCCAAGCGTGGGGCGAACGGGAGCAGTACTTC. It yields the protein CASSQAWGEREQYF.

This chain links TRBV27 with TRBJ2-7; 10 nucleotides line up with TRBD2. Germline values: CDR1 MNHEY, CDR2 SMNVEV (reference sequence). CDR3 length: 14 residues. V gave up 7 bases and J gave up 2 bases; unmatched junction bases: 5. The DNA of the CDR3 is TGTGCCAGCAACCAAGCGGGAGGGCCCTACGAGCAGTACTTC. This translates into CASNQAGGPYEQYF.

The J gene is TRBJ2-4, the V gene TRBV6-1; 14 bases fit TRBD2. The CDR3 totals 19 residues. Germline V lookup: CDR1 MNHNS, CDR2 SASEGT. V gave up 4 bases and J gave up 7 bases; unmatched junction bases: 15. CDR3 bases: TGTGCCAGCAGTGCAGACAGGGGACTAGCGGGAGCCTGGGAGAACATTCAGTACTTC. Translation: CASSADRGLAGAWENIQYF.

V and J are TRBV7-9 and TRBJ2-7; D is perhaps TRBD1 (5 bases). There are 14 residues in the CDR3. In germline, CDR1 is SEHNR, CDR2 FQNEAQ (reference sequence). The V and J ends lost 2 bases and 0 bases respectively, with 8 bases between them. The CDR3 protein is CASSLSDSSYEQYF. The DNA of the CDR3 is TGTGCCAGCAGCTTAAGTGACAGCTCCTACGAGCAGTACTTC.

The rearrangement links TRBV19 to TRBJ2-3; 8 bases match TRBD2. Looked up from germline, CDR1 is LNHDA and CDR2 is SQIVND (reference sequence). This CDR3 is built from 20 residues. Trimming at V came to 7 bases and at J to 5 bases, leaving 26 bases not matched to a gene. The CDR3 region is CASKGSEERERGYEGDTQYF. In DNA form, the CDR3 reads TGTGCCAGTAAGGGGTCGGAGGAGCGGGAGCGGGGGTATGAGGGAGATACGCAGTATTTT.